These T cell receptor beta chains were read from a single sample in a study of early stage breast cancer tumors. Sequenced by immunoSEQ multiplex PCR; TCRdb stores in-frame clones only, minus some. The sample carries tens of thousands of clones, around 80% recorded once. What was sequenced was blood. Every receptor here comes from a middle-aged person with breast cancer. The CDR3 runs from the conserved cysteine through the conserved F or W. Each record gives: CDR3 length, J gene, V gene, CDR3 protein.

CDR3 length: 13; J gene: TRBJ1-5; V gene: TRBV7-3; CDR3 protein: CATPHWGNQPQHF
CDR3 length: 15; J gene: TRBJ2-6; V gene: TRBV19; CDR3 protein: CASNSGAAGANVLTF
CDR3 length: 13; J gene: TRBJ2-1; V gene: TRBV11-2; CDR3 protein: CASSLSAGNEQFF
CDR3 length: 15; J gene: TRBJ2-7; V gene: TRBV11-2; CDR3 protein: CASSPERGGVYEQYF
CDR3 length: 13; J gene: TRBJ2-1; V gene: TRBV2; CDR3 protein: CASNPAFTNEQFF
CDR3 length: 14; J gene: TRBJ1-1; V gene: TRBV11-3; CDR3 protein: CASSLGSKNTEAFF
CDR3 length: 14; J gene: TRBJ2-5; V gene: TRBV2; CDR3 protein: CASNPLQGEETQYF
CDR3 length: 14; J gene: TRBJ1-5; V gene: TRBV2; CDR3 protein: CASSEVGRNQPQHF
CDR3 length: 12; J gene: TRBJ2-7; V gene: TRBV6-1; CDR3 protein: CASTPTSYEQYF
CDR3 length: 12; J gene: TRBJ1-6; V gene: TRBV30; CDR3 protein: CAWNRDRSPLHF
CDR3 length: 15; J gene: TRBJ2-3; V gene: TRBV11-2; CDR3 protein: CASSGLAGGPDTQYF
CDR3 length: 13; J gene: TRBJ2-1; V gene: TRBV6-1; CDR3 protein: CASLGSGYNEQFF
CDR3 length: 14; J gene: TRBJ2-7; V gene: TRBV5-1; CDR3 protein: CASSLALNSYEQYF
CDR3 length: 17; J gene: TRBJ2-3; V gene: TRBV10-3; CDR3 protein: CASRPGEALGRLDTQYF
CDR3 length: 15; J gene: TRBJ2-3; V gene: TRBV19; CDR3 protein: CASSSVGLRTDTQYF
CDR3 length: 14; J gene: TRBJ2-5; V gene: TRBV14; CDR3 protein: CASSQDLTRGTQYF